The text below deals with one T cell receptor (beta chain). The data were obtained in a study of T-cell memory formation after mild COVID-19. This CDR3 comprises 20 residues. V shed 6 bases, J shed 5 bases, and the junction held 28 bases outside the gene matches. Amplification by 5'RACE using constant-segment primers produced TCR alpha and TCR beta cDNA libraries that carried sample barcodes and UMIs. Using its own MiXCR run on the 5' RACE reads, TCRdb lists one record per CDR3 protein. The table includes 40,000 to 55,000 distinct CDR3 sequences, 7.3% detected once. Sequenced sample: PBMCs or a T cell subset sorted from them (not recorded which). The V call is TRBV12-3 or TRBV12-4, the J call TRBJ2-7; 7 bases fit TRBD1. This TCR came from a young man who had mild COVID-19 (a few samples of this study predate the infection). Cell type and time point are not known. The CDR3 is CASRVQSSRGLQGRWNEQYF. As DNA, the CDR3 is TGTGCCAGCAGGGTACAATCATCAAGGGGGCTTCAGGGGAGATGGAACGAGCAGTACTTC.